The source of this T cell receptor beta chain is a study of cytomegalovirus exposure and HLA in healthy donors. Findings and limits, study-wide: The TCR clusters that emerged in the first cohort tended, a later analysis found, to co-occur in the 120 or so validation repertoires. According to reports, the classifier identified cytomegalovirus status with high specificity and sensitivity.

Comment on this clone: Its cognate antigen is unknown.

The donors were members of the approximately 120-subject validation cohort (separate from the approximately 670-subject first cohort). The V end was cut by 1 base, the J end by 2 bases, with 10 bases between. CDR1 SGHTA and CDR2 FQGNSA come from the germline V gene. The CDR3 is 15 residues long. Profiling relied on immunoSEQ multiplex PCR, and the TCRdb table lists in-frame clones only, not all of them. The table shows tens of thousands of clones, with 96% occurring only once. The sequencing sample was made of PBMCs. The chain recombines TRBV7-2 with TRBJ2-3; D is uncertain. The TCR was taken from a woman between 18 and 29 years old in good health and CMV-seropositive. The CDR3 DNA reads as TGTGCCAGCAGCTTAGACCACTCTCCCACAGATACGCAGTATTTT. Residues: CASSLDHSPTDTQYF.